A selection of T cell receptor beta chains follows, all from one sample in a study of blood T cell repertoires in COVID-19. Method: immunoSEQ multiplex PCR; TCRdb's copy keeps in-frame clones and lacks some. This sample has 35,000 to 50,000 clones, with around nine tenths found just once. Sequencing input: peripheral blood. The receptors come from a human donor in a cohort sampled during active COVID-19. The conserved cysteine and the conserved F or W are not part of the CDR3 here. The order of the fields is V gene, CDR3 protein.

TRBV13	ASSLREDTQY
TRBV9	ASSTSGSGANVLT
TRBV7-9	ASSYPSGLQETQY
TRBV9	ASSVQGALETQY
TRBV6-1	ASSELSYEQY
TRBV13	ASSLGSNRGITDTQY
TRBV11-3	ASSPTTGSYNEQF
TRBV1	TSSFRGGYGYT
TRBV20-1	RVDRTAEAF
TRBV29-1	SVRGLAGPSTDTQY
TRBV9	ASSVLTGFGETQY
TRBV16	ASSHDRTYGYT
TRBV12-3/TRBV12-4	ASSLVQEGTQY
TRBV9	ASSPHRDSEAF
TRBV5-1	ASSMGDYGYT
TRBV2	ASSEQGNNQPQH
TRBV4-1	ASSLGQGYTEAF
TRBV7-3	ASSLTGGLAGAYNEQF
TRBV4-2	ASSQEWGQDYYEQY
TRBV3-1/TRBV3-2	ASSQTPGLNYGYT
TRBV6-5	ASSLGVGELF
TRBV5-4	ASSLGQEETQY
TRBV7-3	ASSLILAGGPGEQF
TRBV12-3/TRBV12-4	ASSLFDEQF
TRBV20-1	SASMDSPYEQY
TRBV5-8	ASRAGGEETQY
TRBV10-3	AISNGSGNQPQH
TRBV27	ASSPDWTRTGSNQPQH
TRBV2	ASRGRLASSYNEQF
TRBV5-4	ASSLNAGAGNTIY
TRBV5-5	ASSFYQGLGNQPQH
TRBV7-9	ASTKVGLAGPLKTQY
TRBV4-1	ASSQTGSYGYT
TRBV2	ASSSGTPPGANVLT
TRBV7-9	ASSIPIEDEQY
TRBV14	ASSQRGPNRGLETQY
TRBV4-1	ASSQVPNSNQPQH
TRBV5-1	ASSLEPGGYSNQPQH
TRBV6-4	ASSQNSGANVLT
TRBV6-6	ASRGGGTEAF
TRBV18	ASSPGGGQGVLH
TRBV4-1	ASSQELQGRGNYGYT
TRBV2	ASTSTGRYGYT
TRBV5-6	ASSPGQTEAF
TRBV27	ASRLTGGRTDTQY
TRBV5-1	ASSLDPGSRGEQY
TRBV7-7	ASSPGTSGYNEQF
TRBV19	ASKMAGDGYT
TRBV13	ASSLDRGSNSPLH
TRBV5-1	ASSSQTYEQY
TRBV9	ASSPGGATHADTQY
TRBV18	ASSPPSGNYGYT
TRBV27	ASSFYPAEKLF
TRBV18	ASSAGPGQGGREQY
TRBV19	ASSISGYQPQH
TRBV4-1	ASSQNPHKSTTTNEQF
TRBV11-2	ASSPRSRETQY